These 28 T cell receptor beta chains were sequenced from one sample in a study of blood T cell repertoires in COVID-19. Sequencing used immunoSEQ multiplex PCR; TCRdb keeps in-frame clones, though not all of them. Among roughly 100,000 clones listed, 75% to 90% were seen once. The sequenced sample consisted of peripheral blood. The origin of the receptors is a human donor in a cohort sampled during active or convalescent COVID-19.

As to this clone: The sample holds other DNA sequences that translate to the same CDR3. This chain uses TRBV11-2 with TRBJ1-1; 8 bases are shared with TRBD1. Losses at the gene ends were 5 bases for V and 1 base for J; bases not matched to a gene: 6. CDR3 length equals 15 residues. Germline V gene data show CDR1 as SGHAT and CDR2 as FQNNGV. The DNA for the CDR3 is TGTGCCAGCAGCCTAGGACAGGGTGGGAACACTGAAGCTTTCTTT. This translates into CASSLGQGGNTEAFF.

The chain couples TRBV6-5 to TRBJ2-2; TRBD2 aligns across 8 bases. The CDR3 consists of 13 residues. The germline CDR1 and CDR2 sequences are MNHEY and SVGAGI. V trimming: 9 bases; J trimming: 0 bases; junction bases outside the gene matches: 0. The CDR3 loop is CASSGANTGELFF. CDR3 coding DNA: TGTGCCAGTAGCGGGGCGAACACCGGGGAGCTGTTTTTT.

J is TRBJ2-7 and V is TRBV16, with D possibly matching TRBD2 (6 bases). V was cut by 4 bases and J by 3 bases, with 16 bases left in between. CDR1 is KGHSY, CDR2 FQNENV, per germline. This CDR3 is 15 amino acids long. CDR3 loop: CASSPGATVNYEQYF. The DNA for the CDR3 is TGTGCCAGCAGCCCGGGAGCCACGGTCAACTACGAGCAGTACTTC.

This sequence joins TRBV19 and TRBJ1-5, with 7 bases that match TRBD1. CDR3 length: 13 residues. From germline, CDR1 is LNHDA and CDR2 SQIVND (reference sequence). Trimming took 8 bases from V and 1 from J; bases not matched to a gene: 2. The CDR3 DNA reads TGTGCCAGTGCGGACAGGAGCAATCAGCCCCAGCATTTT. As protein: CASADRSNQPQHF.

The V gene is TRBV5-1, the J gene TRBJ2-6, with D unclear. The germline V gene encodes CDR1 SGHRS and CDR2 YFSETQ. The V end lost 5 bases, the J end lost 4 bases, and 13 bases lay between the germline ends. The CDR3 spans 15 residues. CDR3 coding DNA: TGCGCCAGCAGTACGGAGTTTTCCGGGGCCAACGTCCTGACTTTC. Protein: CASSTEFSGANVLTF.

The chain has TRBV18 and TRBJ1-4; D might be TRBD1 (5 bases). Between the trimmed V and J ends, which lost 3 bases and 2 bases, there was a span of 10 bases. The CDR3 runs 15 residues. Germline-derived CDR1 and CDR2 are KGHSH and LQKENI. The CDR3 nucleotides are TGTGCCAGCTCACCCACGACAGACACTAATGAAAAACTGTTTTTT. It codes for CASSPTTDTNEKLFF. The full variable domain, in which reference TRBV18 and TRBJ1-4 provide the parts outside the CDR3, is NAGVMQNPRHLVRRRGQEARLRCSPMKGHSHVYWYRQLPEEGLKFMVYLQKENIIDESGMPKERFSAEFPKEGPSILRIQQVVRGDSAAYFCASSPTTDTNEKLFFGSGTQLSVL.

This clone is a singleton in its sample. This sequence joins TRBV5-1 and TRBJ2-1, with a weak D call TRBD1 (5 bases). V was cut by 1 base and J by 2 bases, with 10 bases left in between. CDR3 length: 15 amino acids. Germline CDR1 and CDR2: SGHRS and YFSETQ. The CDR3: CASSLLDSTYNEQFF. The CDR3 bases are TGCGCCAGCAGCTTGTTAGACAGCACCTACAATGAGCAGTTCTTC.

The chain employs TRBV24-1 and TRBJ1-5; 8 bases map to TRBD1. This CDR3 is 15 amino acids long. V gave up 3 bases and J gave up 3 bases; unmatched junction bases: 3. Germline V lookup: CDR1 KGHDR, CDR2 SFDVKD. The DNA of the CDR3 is TGTGCCACCAGTGATGCGACAGGGGCCAATCAGCCCCAGCATTTT. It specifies CATSDATGANQPQHF.

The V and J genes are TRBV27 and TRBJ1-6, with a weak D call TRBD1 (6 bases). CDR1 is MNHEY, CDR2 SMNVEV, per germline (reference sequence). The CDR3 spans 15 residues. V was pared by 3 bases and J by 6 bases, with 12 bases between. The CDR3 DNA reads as TGTGCCAGCAGTTTGGAGTGGACAGCTAATTCACCCCTCCACTTT. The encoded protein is CASSLEWTANSPLHF.

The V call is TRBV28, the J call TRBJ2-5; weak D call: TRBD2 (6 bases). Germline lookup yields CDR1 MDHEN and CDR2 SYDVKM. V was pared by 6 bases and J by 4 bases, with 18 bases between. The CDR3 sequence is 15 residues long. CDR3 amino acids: CASSRLSMGGETQYF. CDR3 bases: TGTGCCAGCAGCCGCCTTAGTATGGGGGGAGAGACCCAGTACTTC. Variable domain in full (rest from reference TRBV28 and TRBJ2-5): DVKVTQSSRYLVKRTGEKVFLECVQDMDHENMFWYRQDPGLGLRLIYFSYDVKMKEKGDIPEGYSVSREKKERFSLILESASTNQTSMYLCASSRLSMGGETQYFGPGTRLLVL.

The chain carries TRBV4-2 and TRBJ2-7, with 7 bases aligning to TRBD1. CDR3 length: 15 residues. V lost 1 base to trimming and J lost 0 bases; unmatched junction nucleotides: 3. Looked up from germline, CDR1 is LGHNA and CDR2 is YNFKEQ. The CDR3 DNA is TGTGCCAGCAGCCAAGTTTGGGACAGCTCCTACGAGCAGTACTTC. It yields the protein CASSQVWDSSYEQYF.

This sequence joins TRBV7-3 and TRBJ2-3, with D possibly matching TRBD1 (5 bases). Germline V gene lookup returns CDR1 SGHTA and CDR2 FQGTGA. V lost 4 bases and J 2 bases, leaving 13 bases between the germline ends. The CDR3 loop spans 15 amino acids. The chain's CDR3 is CASSSRTGPTDTQYF. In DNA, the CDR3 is TGTGCCAGCAGCTCCCGTACAGGACCCACAGATACGCAGTATTTT.

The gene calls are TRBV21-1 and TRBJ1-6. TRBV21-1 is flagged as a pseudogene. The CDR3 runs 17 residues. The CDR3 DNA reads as TGTGCCAGCAGCCCTAGCGGTCGTTACTCCTATAATTCACCCCTCCACTTT. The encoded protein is CASSPSGRYSYNSPLHF.

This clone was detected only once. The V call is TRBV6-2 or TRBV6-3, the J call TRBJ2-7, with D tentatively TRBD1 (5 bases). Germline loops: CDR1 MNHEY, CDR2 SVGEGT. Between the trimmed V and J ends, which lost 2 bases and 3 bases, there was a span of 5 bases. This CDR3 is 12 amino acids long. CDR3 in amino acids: CASSYQGYEQYF. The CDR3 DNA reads TGTGCCAGCAGTTACCAGGGCTACGAGCAGTACTTC.

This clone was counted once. In nucleotides, the CDR3 is TGTGCCAGCAGCGCCCGGTCAGGGACTAGCGGGGGGGCCGAGACCCAGTACTTC. It translates to CASSARSGTSGGAETQYF. The chain uses TRBV7-3 and TRBJ2-5, with 16 bases that match TRBD2. Germline V gene sequence: CDR1 SGHTA, CDR2 FQGTGA. J was trimmed by 5 bases and V by 5 bases; bases with no gene match: 11. CDR3 length: 18 amino acids.

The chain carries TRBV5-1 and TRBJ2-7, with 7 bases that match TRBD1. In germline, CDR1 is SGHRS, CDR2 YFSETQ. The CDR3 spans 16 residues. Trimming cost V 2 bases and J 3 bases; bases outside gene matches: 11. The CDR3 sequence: CASSLGRTGQVYEQYF. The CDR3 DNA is TGCGCCAGCAGCTTAGGCCGGACAGGTCAAGTCTACGAGCAGTACTTC.

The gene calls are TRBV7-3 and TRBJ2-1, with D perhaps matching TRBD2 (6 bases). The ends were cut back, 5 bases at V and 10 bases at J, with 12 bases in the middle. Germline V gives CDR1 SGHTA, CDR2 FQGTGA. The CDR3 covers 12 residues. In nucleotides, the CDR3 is TGTGCCAGCAGCCCCGGGGGTGGAGAGCAGTTCTTC. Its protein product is CASSPGGGEQFF.

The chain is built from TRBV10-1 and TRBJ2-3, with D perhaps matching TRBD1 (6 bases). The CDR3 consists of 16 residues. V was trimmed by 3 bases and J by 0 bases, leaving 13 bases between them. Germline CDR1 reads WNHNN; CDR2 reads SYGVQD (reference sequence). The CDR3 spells CASSDKGVASTDTQYF. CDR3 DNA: TGCGCCAGCAGTGATAAGGGGGTTGCTAGCACAGATACGCAGTATTTT.

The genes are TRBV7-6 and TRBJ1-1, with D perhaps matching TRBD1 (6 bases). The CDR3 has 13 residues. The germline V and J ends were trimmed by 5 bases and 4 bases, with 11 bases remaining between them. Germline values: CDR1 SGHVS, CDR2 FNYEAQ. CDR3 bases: TGTGCCAGCAGCATCGGACAGAGCACTGAAGCTTTCTTT. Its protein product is CASSIGQSTEAFF.

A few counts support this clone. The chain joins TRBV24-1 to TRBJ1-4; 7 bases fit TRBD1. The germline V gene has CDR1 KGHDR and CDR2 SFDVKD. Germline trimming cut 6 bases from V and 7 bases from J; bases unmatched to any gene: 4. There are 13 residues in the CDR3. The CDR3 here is CATSPGGGEKLFF. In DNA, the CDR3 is TGTGCCACCAGTCCAGGGGGTGGTGAAAAACTGTTTTTT.

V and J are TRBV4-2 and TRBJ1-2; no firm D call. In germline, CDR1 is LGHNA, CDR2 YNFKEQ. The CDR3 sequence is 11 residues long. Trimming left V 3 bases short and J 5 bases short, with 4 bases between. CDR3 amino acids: CASSHVYGYTF. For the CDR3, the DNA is TGTGCCAGCAGCCATGTATATGGCTACACCTTC.

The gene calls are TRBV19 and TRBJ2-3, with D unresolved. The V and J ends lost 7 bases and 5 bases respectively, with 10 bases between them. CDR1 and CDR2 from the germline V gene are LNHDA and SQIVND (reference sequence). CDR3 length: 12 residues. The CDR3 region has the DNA TGTGCCAGTACCCATCCAGGAGATACGCAGTATTTT. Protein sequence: CASTHPGDTQYF. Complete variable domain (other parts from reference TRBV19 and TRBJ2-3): DGGITQSPKYLFRKEGQNVTLSCEQNLNHDAMYWYRQDPGQGLRLIYYSQIVNDFQKGDIAEGYSVSREKKESFPLTVTSAQKNPTAFYLCASTHPGDTQYFGPGTRLTVL.

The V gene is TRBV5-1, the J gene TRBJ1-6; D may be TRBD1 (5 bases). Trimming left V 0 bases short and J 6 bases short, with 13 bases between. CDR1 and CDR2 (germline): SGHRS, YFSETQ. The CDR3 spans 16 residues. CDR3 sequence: CASSLVGGGSNSPLHF. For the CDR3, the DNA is TGCGCCAGCAGCTTGGTGGGTGGGGGGAGTAATTCACCCCTCCACTTT.

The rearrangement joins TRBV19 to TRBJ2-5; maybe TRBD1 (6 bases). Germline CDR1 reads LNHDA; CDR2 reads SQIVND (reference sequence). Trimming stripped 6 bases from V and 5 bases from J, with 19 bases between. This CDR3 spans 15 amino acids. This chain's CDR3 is CASSKNRALGETQYF. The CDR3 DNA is TGTGCCAGTAGCAAAAACAGGGCCCTAGGGGAGACCCAGTACTTC.

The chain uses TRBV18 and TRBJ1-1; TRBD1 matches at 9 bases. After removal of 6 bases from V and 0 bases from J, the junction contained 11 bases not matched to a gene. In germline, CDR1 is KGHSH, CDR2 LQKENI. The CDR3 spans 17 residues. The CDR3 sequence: CASSLQGAGSMNTEAFF. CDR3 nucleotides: TGTGCCAGCTCGCTACAGGGGGCAGGCTCCATGAACACTGAAGCTTTCTTT.

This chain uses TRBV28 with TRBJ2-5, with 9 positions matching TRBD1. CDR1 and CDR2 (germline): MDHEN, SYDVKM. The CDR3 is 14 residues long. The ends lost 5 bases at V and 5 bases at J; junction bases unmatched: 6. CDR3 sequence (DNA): TGTGCCAGCAGTCTACAGGGGGCGAAGGAGACCCAGTACTTC. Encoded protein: CASSLQGAKETQYF.

CDR3 sequence: CASSAGSGNTIYF. The CDR3 DNA sequence: TGTGCCAGCAGCGCAGGGTCCGGAAACACCATATATTTT. The rearrangement uses TRBV13 and TRBJ1-3; maybe TRBD1 (5 bases). Per the germline V gene, CDR1 is PRHDT and CDR2 is FYEKMQ (reference sequence). The length of the CDR3 is 13 residues. The V end lost 5 bases, the J end lost 4 bases, and 9 bases lay between the germline ends. The whole variable domain, filled in from reference TRBV13 and TRBJ1-3, reads AAGVIQSPRHLIKEKRETATLKCYPIPRHDTVYWYQQGPGQDPQFLISFYEKMQSDKGSIPDRFSAQQFSDYHSELNMSSLELGDSALYFCASSAGSGNTIYFGEGSWLTVV.

CDR3 region: CASRPGGWDGYTF. The CDR3 bases are TGTGCCAGCCGCCCGGGTGGGTGGGATGGCTACACCTTC. The chain has TRBV6-5 and TRBJ1-2; D unclear. Trimming pared 8 bases from V and 6 bases from J, leaving 16 bases between. Germline CDR1 and CDR2: MNHEY and SVGAGI. The CDR3 spans 13 residues.